This TCR beta chain was identified during a study of CD8+ T cells in alopecia areata. General observations from the study: Normal skin's resident alphabeta T cells are sequenced alongside lesional scalp T cells.

Trimming took off 6 bases at V and 6 bases at J, with 14 bases between the two ends. The CDR3 length is 13 residues. Germline V gene data show CDR1 as MNHEY and CDR2 as SMNVEV (reference sequence). RNA extraction was followed by reverse transcription into cDNA, which acted as the sequencing template. Only in-frame clones appear in the TCRdb table, and some are missing; sequencing was by immunoSEQ multiplex PCR. The table shows about 150,000 clones, with about 50% occurring only once. Details on this clone: Its antigen is as yet unknown.

This clonotype was obtained from a human donor with alopecia areata. The material was CD8+ T cells sorted from blood, obtained at week 0. The V gene is TRBV27, the J gene TRBJ1-2, with a tentative D call TRBD1 (5 bases). CDR3 sequence: CASRPDGGDGYTF. The CDR3 nucleotides are TGTGCCAGCAGACCAGACGGAGGGGATGGCTACACCTTC.